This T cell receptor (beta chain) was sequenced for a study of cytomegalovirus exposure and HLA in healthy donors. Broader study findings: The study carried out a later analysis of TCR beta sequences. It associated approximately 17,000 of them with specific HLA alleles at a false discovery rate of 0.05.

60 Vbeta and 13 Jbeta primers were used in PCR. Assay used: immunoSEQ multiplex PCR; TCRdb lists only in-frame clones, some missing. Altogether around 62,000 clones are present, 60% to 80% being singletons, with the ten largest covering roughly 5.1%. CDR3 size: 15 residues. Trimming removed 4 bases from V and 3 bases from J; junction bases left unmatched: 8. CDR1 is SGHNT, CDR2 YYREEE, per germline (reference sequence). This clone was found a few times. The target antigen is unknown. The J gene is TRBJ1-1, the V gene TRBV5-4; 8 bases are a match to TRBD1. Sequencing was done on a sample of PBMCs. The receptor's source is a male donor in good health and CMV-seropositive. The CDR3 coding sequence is TGTGCCAGCAGCCCCCGGACAGGGTGGTACACTGAAGCTTTCTTT. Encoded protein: CASSPRTGWYTEAFF.